Listed below are T cell receptor beta chains from one sample, sequenced in a study of T cells in Graves' hyperthyroidism and ophthalmopathy. TCRdb used MiXCR to reprocess the multiplex PCR reads, holding one entry per CDR3 protein. The table includes over 400,000 distinct CDR3 sequences, approximately 14% detected once. The sequencing sample was made of blood. The receptors here all came from a man aged 18 to 29 with Graves' ophthalmopathy. The CDR3 runs from the conserved cysteine through the conserved F or W. Fields, in order: V gene, J gene, clone size, D gene, CDR3 protein, CDR3 DNA. A D gene is named only where the DNA matches it firmly. Clone sizes are given selectively: once, few, many, or a class where the clone is expanded.

v_call: TRBV24-1; j_call: TRBJ2-3; clone_size: few; d_call: TRBD2; cdr3_aa: CATSAHGGLAGSDTQYF; cdr3_nt: TGTGCCACCAGTGCCCACGGGGGACTAGCGGGATCAGATACGCAGTATTTT
v_call: TRBV29-1; j_call: TRBJ1-1; clone_size: many; d_call: NA; cdr3_aa: CSGLETWRLTNTEAFF; cdr3_nt: TGCAGCGGACTTGAGACCTGGAGACTCACGAACACTGAAGCTTTCTTT
v_call: TRBV3-1; j_call: TRBJ2-1; clone_size: few; d_call: TRBD2; cdr3_aa: CASSQYGGGSYNEQFF; cdr3_nt: TGTGCCAGCAGCCAGTACGGGGGGGGCTCCTACAATGAGCAGTTCTTC
v_call: TRBV11-2; j_call: TRBJ2-2; clone_size: NA; d_call: NA; cdr3_aa: CASSLETAANTGELFF; cdr3_nt: TGTGCCAGCAGCTTAGAAACGGCGGCAAACACCGGGGAGCTGTTTTTT
v_call: TRBV9; j_call: TRBJ2-7; clone_size: many; d_call: NA; cdr3_aa: CASSVQSNYEQYF; cdr3_nt: TGTGCCAGCAGCGTCCAGAGTAACTACGAGCAGTACTTC
v_call: TRBV20-1; j_call: TRBJ1-2; clone_size: many; d_call: NA; cdr3_aa: CSGEEAMNYGYTF; cdr3_nt: TGCAGTGGAGAGGAGGCGATGAACTATGGCTACACCTTC
v_call: TRBV6-1; j_call: TRBJ1-2; clone_size: many; d_call: TRBD1; cdr3_aa: CASHRQGTTNYGYTF; cdr3_nt: TGTGCCAGCCATAGACAGGGAACCACTAACTATGGCTACACCTTC
v_call: TRBV10-1; j_call: TRBJ2-5; clone_size: many; d_call: NA; cdr3_aa: CASSESWTAQETQYF; cdr3_nt: TGCGCCAGCAGTGAGTCGTGGACAGCCCAAGAGACCCAGTACTTC
v_call: TRBV20-1; j_call: TRBJ2-7; clone_size: NA; d_call: NA; cdr3_aa: CSAGSPAEQYF; cdr3_nt: TGCAGTGCTGGGAGCCCGGCCGAGCAGTACTTC
v_call: TRBV29-1; j_call: TRBJ1-1; clone_size: NA; d_call: NA; cdr3_aa: CSVEWAAMNTEAFF; cdr3_nt: TGCAGCGTTGAATGGGCAGCGATGAACACTGAAGCTTTCTTT
v_call: TRBV11-3; j_call: TRBJ2-3; clone_size: few; d_call: NA; cdr3_aa: CASSFPGYYSTDTQYF; cdr3_nt: TGTGCCAGCAGCTTTCCAGGCTATTATAGCACAGATACGCAGTATTTT
v_call: TRBV12-3/TRBV12-4; j_call: TRBJ1-3; clone_size: many; d_call: NA; cdr3_aa: CASSLPGTEKTSGNTIYF; cdr3_nt: TGTGCCAGCAGTTTGCCCGGGACGGAAAAAACCTCTGGAAACACCATATATTTT
v_call: TRBV5-1; j_call: TRBJ2-1; clone_size: many; d_call: NA; cdr3_aa: CASSLAVDLDEQFF; cdr3_nt: TGCGCCAGCAGCTTGGCCGTCGATCTCGATGAGCAATTCTTC
v_call: TRBV27; j_call: TRBJ2-5; clone_size: NA; d_call: TRBD2; cdr3_aa: CASSFGGVAWEIQYF; cdr3_nt: TGTGCCAGCAGTTTCGGGGGGGTTGCTTGGGAGATCCAGTACTTC
v_call: TRBV19; j_call: TRBJ2-1; clone_size: few; d_call: TRBD2; cdr3_aa: CASSIGLAGAVGNEQFF; cdr3_nt: TGTGCCAGTAGTATTGGGCTAGCGGGAGCCGTGGGCAATGAGCAGTTCTTC
v_call: TRBV3-1; j_call: TRBJ1-6; clone_size: many; d_call: NA; cdr3_aa: CASSQVFNWSPLHF; cdr3_nt: TGTGCCAGCAGCCAAGTTTTCAATTGGTCACCCCTCCACTTT
v_call: TRBV7-6; j_call: TRBJ2-7; clone_size: NA; d_call: TRBD1; cdr3_aa: CASSNTGQGHSYEQYF; cdr3_nt: TGTGCCAGCAGCAATACCGGACAGGGACACTCCTACGAGCAGTACTTC
v_call: TRBV9; j_call: TRBJ2-3; clone_size: many; d_call: NA; cdr3_aa: CASSVEGNTDTQYF; cdr3_nt: TGTGCCAGCAGCGTAGAAGGGAACACAGATACGCAGTATTTT
v_call: TRBV15; j_call: TRBJ2-4; clone_size: many; d_call: TRBD1; cdr3_aa: CATRDRGLGDIQYF; cdr3_nt: TGTGCCACCCGAGACAGGGGGCTCGGGGACATTCAGTACTTC
v_call: TRBV7-8; j_call: TRBJ2-5; clone_size: many; d_call: NA; cdr3_aa: CASSSLEAQYF; cdr3_nt: TGTGCCAGCAGCTCCCTTGAGGCCCAGTACTTC
v_call: TRBV7-9; j_call: TRBJ2-7; clone_size: few; d_call: TRBD1; cdr3_aa: CASTYTGDPYEQYF; cdr3_nt: TGTGCCAGCACCTATACAGGGGACCCCTACGAGCAGTACTTC
v_call: TRBV11-3; j_call: TRBJ2-7; clone_size: many; d_call: TRBD1; cdr3_aa: CASSRIGTASYEQYF; cdr3_nt: TGTGCCAGCAGCCGGATCGGGACAGCTTCCTACGAGCAGTACTTC
v_call: TRBV28; j_call: TRBJ1-6; clone_size: many; d_call: NA; cdr3_aa: CASSSLTGPDNSPLHF; cdr3_nt: TGTGCCAGCAGTTCACTCACAGGGCCTGATAATTCACCCCTCCACTTT
v_call: TRBV12-3/TRBV12-4; j_call: TRBJ1-4; clone_size: many; d_call: TRBD1; cdr3_aa: CASSPTGGNEKLFF; cdr3_nt: TGTGCCAGCAGCCCAACAGGGGGTAATGAAAAACTGTTTTTT
v_call: TRBV6-2/TRBV6-3; j_call: TRBJ1-1; clone_size: many; d_call: TRBD1; cdr3_aa: CASSPGGWNTEAFF; cdr3_nt: TGTGCCAGCAGTCCAGGGGGCTGGAACACTGAAGCTTTCTTT
v_call: TRBV5-6; j_call: TRBJ1-1; clone_size: NA; d_call: NA; cdr3_aa: CASSLDRGSPEAFF; cdr3_nt: TGTGCCAGCAGCTTGGACCGGGGATCCCCTGAAGCTTTCTTT
v_call: TRBV12-3/TRBV12-4; j_call: TRBJ1-4; clone_size: few; d_call: NA; cdr3_aa: CASSWEGGEKLFF; cdr3_nt: TGTGCCAGCAGTTGGGAGGGGGGTGAAAAACTGTTTTTT
v_call: TRBV18; j_call: TRBJ2-1; clone_size: many; d_call: TRBD2; cdr3_aa: CASSLTSGRINEQFF; cdr3_nt: TGTGCCAGCTCCCTCACTAGCGGGAGGATCAATGAGCAGTTCTTC
v_call: TRBV11-2; j_call: TRBJ2-7; clone_size: many; d_call: TRBD1; cdr3_aa: CASSLDTGGGEQYF; cdr3_nt: TGTGCCAGCAGCTTAGATACAGGGGGCGGGGAGCAGTACTTC